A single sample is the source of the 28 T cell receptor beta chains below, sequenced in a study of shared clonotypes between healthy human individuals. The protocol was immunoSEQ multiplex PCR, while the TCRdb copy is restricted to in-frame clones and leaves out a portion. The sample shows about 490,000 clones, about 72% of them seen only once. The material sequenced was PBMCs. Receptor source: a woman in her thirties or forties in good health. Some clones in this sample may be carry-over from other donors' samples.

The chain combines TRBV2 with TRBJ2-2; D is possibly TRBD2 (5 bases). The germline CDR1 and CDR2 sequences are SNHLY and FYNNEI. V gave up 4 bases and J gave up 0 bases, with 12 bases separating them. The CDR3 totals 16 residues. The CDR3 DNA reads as TGTGCCAGCAGTGTTTCCGGGATCGCGAACACCGGGGAGCTGTTTTTT. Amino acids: CASSVSGIANTGELFF.

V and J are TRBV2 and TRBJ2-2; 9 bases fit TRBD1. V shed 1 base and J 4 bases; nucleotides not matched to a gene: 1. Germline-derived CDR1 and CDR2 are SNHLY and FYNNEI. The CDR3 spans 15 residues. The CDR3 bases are TGTGCCAGCAGTGAAGGGACAGGGGCCACCGGGGAGCTGTTTTTT. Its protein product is CASSEGTGATGELFF.

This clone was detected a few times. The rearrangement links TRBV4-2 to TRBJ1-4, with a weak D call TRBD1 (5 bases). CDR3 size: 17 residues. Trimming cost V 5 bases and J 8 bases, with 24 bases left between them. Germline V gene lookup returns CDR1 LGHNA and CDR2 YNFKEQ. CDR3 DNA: TGTGCCAGCAGCGGGGCAGGACCTGAGGGTGGAAGCGAAAAACTGTTTTTT. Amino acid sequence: CASSGAGPEGGSEKLFF.

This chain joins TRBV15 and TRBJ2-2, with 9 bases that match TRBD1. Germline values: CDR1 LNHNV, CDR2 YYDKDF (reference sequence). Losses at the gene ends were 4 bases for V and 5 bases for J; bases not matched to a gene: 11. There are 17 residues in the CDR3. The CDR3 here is CATSKISGTGRTGELFF. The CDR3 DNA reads TGTGCCACCAGCAAGATTTCCGGGACAGGGAGGACCGGGGAGCTGTTTTTT.

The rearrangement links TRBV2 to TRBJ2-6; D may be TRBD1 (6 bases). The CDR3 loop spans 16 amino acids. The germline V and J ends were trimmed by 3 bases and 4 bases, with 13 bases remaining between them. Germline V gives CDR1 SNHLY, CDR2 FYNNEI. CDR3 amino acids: CASSDFRGGGANVLTF. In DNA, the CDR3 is TGTGCCAGCAGTGATTTCAGGGGTGGCGGGGCCAACGTCCTGACTTTC.

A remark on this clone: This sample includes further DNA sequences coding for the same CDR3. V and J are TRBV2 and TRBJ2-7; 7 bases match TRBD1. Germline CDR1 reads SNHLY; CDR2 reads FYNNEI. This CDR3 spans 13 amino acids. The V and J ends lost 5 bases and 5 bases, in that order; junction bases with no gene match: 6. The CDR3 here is CASSPGQANEQYF. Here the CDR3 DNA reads TGTGCCAGCAGTCCCGGACAGGCCAACGAGCAGTACTTC.

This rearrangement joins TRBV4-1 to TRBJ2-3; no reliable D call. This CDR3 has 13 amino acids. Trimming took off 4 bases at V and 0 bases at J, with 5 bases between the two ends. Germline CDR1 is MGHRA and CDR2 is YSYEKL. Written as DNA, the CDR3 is TGCGCCAGCAGCCCACTCAGCACAGATACGCAGTATTTT. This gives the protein CASSPLSTDTQYF.

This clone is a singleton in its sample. The CDR3 bases are TGTGCCAGCAGCTTAGAGGGGAGAGGTGGCACAGATACGCAGTATTTT. Protein sequence: CASSLEGRGGTDTQYF. This chain connects TRBV7-3 to TRBJ2-3; D might be TRBD1 or TRBD2, each matching 5 bases. The V end lost 2 bases, the J end lost 1 base, and 13 bases lay between the germline ends. The CDR3 totals 16 residues. CDR1 and CDR2 (germline): SGHTA, FQGTGA.

The CDR3 region has the DNA TGTGCCAGCAGCAGGGACAGGGTCTGGCAGTTCTTC. Translation gives CASSRDRVWQFF. The chain employs TRBV5-8 and TRBJ2-1, with 9 nucleotides matching TRBD1. From germline, CDR1 is SGHTS and CDR2 YDEGEE. The CDR3 is 12 residues long. Unmatched junction bases numbered 5, after V lost 4 bases and J lost 12 bases. The whole variable domain, filled in from reference TRBV5-8 and TRBJ2-1, reads EAGVTQSPTHLIKTRGQQATLRCSPISGHTSVYWYQQALGLGLQFLLWYDEGEERNRGNFPPRFSGRQFPNYSSELNVNALELEDSALYLCASSRDRVWQFFGPGTRLTVL.

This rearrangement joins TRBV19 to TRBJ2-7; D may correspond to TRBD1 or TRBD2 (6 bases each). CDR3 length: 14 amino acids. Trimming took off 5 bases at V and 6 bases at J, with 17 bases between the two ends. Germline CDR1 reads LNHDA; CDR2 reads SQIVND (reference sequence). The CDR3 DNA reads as TGTGCCAGTAGTCCGAGGGGGGTCGGACTCGAGCAGTACTTC. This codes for CASSPRGVGLEQYF.

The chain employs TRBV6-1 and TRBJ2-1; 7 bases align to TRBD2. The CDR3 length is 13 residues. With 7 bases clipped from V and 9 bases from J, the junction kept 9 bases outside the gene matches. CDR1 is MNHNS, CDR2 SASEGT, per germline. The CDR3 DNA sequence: TGTGCCAGCAAGCGGGACTCCCGCAGTGAGCAGTTCTTC. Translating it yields CASKRDSRSEQFF.

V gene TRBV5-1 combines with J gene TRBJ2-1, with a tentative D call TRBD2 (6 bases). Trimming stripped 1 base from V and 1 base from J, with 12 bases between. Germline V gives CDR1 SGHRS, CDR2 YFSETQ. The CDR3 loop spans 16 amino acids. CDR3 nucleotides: TGCGCCAGCAGCTTGTCAGCGGGCCGTTCCTACAATGAGCAGTTCTTC. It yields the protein CASSLSAGRSYNEQFF.

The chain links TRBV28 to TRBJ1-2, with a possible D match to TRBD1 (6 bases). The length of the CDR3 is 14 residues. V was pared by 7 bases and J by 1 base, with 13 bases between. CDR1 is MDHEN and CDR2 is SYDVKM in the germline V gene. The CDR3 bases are TGTGCCAGCACCTCAGGGGCCCTTAACTATGGCTACACCTTC. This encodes CASTSGALNYGYTF.

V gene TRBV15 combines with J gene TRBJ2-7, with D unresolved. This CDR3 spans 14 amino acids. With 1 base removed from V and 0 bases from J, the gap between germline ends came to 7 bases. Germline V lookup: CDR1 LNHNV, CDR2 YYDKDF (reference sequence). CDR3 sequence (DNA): TGTGCCACCAGCAGAGTCGTCAGCTCCTACGAGCAGTACTTC. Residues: CATSRVVSSYEQYF.

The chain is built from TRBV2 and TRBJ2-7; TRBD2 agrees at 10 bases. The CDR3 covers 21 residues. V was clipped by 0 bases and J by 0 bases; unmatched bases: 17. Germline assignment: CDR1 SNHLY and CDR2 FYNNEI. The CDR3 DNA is TGTGCCAGCAGTGAAGCGGCGCGGGCTAGCGGGAGAGTTTATGGCTCCTACGAGCAGTACTTC. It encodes CASSEAARASGRVYGSYEQYF.

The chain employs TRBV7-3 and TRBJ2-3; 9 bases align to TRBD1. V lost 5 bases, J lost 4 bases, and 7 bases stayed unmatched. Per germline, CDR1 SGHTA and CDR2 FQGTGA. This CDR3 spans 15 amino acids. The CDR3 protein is CASSRGQGRSDTQYF. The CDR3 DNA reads TGTGCCAGCAGCCGCGGACAGGGGAGGTCAGATACGCAGTATTTT. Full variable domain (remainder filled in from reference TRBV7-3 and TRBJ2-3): GAGVSQTPSNKVTEKGKYVELRCDPISGHTALYWYRQSLGQGPEFLIYFQGTGAADDSGLPNDRFFAVRPEGSVSTLKIQRTERGDSAVYLCASSRGQGRSDTQYFGPGTRLTVL.

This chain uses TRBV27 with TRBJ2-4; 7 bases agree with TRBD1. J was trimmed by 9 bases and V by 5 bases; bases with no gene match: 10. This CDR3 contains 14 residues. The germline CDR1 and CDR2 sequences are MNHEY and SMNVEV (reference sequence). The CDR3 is CASSLQTGSGIQYF. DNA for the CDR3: TGTGCCAGCAGTCTCCAGACAGGGTCGGGCATTCAGTACTTC.

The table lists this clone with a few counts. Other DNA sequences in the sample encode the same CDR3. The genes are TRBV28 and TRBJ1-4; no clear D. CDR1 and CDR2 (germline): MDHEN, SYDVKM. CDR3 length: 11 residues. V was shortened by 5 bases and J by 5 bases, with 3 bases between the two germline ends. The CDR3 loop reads CASSTNEKLFF. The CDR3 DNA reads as TGTGCCAGCAGTACCAATGAAAAACTGTTTTTT.

CDR3 in amino acids: CASRGSGRVYEQYF. CDR3 DNA sequence: TGTGCCAGCAGGGGTAGCGGGAGGGTCTACGAGCAGTACTTC. V usage is TRBV28 and J usage is TRBJ2-5; 11 bases are a match to TRBD2. Judging by the DNA end, TRBJ2-7 fits better; the J call may be wrong. CDR1 MDHEN and CDR2 SYDVKM come from the germline V gene. This CDR3 spans 14 amino acids.

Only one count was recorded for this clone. In nucleotides, the CDR3 is TGTGCCAGCAGTTCGATAGCCTACGAGCAGTACTTC. Protein product: CASSSIAYEQYF. The chain combines TRBV6-6 with TRBJ2-7; D gene ambiguous. Trimming left V 4 bases short and J 2 bases short, with 6 bases between. The CDR3 loop spans 12 amino acids. CDR1 and CDR2 from the germline V gene are MNHNY and SVGAGI (reference sequence).

The chain's CDR3 is CASSLAGNQETQYF. The CDR3 bases are TGTGCCAGCAGCTTGGCAGGGAACCAAGAGACCCAGTACTTC. The gene calls are TRBV5-4 and TRBJ2-5; the D gene is possibly TRBD1 (5 bases). Trimming stripped 0 bases from V and 0 bases from J, with 6 bases between. This CDR3 spans 14 amino acids. The germline V gene encodes CDR1 SGHNT and CDR2 YYREEE (reference sequence).

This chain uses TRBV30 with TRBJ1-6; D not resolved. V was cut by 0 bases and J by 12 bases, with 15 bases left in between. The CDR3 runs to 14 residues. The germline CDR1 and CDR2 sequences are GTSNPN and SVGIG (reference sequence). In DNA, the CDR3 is TGTGCCTGGAGTGTTGGACTGGTGGGGAGACCCCTCCACTTT. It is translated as CAWSVGLVGRPLHF.

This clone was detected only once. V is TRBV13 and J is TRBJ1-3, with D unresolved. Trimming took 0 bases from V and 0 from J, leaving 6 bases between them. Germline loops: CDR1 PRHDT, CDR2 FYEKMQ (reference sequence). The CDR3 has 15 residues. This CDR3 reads CASSLGTSSGNTIYF. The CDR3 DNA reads TGTGCCAGCAGCTTAGGGACGAGCTCTGGAAACACCATATATTTT.

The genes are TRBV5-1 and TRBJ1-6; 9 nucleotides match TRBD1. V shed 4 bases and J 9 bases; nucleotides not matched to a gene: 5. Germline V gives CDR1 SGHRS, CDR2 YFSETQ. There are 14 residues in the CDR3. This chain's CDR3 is CASSRDRVSSPLHF. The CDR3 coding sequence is TGCGCCAGCAGCCGGGACAGGGTATCTTCACCCCTCCACTTT.

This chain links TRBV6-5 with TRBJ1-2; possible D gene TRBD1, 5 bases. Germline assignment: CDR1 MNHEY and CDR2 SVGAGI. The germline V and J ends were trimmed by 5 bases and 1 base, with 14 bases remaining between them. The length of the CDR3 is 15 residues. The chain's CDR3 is CASSPRQKLNYGYTF. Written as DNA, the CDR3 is TGTGCCAGCAGTCCTCGACAGAAACTTAACTATGGCTACACCTTC.

CDR3 nucleotides: TGTGCCAGCTCTCCCCCCCGGCCGAGTAATGAAAAACTGTTTTTT. It specifies CASSPPRPSNEKLFF. This rearrangement joins TRBV18 to TRBJ1-4, with no clear D. Per germline, CDR1 KGHSH and CDR2 LQKENI. There are 15 residues in the CDR3. Trimming removed 6 bases at V and 4 bases at J, with 15 bases between. The full variable domain, in which reference TRBV18 and TRBJ1-4 provide the parts outside the CDR3, is NAGVMQNPRHLVRRRGQEARLRCSPMKGHSHVYWYRQLPEEGLKFMVYLQKENIIDESGMPKERFSAEFPKEGPSILRIQQVVRGDSAAYFCASSPPRPSNEKLFFGSGTQLSVL.

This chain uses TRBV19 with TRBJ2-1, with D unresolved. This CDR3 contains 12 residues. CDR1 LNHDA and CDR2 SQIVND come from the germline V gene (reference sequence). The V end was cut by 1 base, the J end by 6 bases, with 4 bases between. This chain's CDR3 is CASSIGPNEQFF. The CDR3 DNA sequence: TGTGCCAGTAGTATAGGCCCCAATGAGCAGTTCTTC.

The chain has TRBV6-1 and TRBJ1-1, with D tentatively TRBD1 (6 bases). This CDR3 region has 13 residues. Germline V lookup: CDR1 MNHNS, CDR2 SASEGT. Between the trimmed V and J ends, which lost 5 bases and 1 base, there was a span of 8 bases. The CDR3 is CASSRTANTEAFF. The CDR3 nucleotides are TGTGCCAGCAGTCGGACAGCGAACACTGAAGCTTTCTTT.